The clone carrying this TCR beta chain occurred a few times. TCRdb re-analysed the 5' RACE reads in MiXCR, keeping a single row per CDR3 protein. The sample has around 320,000 distinct CDR3 sequences, around 20% seen once. This specimen comes from a study of CD8 T cells in ankylosing spondylitis. The CDR3 loop spans 13 amino acids. The germline V gene encodes CDR1 MNHEY and CDR2 SVGEGT. Trimming removed 2 bases at V and 9 bases at J, with 13 bases between. This chain links TRBV6-2 or TRBV6-3 with TRBJ2-5; D unresolved. The receptor was isolated from a female donor with ankylosing spondylitis or in good health (not recorded which). Material: blood, either unsorted or a sorted T cell fraction (not recorded which). This CDR3 reads CASSYLRAAAQYF. CDR3 nucleotides: TGTGCCAGCAGTTACCTCCGGGCGGCGGCCCAGTACTTC.